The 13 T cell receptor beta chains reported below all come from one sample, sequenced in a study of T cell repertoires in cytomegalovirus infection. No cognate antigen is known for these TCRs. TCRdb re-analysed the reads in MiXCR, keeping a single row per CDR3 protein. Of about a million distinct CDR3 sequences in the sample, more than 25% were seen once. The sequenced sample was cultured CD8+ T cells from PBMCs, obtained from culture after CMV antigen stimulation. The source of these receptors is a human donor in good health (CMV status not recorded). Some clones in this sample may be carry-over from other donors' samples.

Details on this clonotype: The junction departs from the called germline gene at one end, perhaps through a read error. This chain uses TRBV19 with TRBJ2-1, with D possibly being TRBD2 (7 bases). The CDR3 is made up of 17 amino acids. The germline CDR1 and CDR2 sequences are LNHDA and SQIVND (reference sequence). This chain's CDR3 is CASSIRGGGGSYNEQFF. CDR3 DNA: TGTGCAAGTAGTATACGAGGGGGGGGTGGCTCCTACAATGAGCAGTTCTTC.

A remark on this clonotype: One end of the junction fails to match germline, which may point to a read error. CDR3 in amino acids: CVSSPSASGKGHGYTF. CDR3 DNA sequence: TGTGTCAGCAGTCCAAGTGCGTCGGGGAAAGGCCATGGCTACACCTTC. The J gene is TRBJ1-2, the V gene TRBV27; D remains ambiguous. This CDR3 comprises 16 residues. Germline V lookup: CDR1 MNHEY, CDR2 SMNVEV (reference sequence).

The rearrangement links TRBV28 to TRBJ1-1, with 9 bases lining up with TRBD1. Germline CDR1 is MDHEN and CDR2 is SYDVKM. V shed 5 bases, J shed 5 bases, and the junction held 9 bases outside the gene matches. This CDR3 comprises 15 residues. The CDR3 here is CASSPWTGAGTEAFF. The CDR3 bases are TGTGCCAGCAGTCCATGGACAGGGGCAGGAACTGAAGCTTTCTTT.

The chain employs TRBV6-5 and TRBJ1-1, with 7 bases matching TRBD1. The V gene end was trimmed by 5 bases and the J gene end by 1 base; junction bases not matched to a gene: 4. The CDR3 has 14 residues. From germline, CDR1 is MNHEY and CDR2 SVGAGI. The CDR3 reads CASSIQGRNTEAFF. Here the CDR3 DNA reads TGTGCCAGCAGTATACAGGGGCGGAACACTGAAGCTTTCTTT.

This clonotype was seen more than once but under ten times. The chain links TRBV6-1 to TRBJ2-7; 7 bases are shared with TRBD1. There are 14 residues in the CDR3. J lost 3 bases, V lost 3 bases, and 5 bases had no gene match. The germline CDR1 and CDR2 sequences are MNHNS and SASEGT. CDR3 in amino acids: CASSDPGGYYEQYF. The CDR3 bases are TGTGCCAGCAGTGATCCAGGGGGTTACTACGAGCAGTACTTC.

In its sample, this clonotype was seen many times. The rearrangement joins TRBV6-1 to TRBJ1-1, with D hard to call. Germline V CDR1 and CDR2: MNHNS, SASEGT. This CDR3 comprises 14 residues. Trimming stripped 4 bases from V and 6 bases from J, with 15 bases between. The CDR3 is CASSAGRGWPEAFF. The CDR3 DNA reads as TGTGCCAGCAGTGCCGGACGGGGTTGGCCTGAAGCTTTCTTT.

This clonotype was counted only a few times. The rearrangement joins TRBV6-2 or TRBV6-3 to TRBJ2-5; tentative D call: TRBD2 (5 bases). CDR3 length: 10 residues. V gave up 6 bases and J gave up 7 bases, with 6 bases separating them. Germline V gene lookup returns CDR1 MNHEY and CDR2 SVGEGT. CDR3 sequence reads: CASSEGTQYF. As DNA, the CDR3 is TGTGCCAGCAGCGAGGGGACCCAGTACTTC.

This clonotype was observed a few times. In DNA, the CDR3 is TGTGCCAGCAGCGCCGACAGAACTAATGAAAAACTGTTTTTT. As protein: CASSADRTNEKLFF. The chain combines TRBV12-3 or TRBV12-4 with TRBJ1-4, with D possibly matching TRBD1 (5 bases). This CDR3 is 14 amino acids long. V gave up 6 bases and J gave up 1 base, with 9 bases separating them.

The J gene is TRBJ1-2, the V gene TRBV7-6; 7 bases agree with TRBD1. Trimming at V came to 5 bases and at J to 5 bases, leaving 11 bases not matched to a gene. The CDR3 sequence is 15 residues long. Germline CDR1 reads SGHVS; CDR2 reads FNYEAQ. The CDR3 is CASSIKGASGYGYTF. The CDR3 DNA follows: TGTGCCAGCAGCATAAAGGGGGCGAGTGGGTATGGCTACACCTTC.

The CDR3 region is CASSSEQEQYF. The DNA for the CDR3 is TGTGCCAGCAGCTCGGAGCAAGAGCAGTACTTC. The chain links TRBV7-2 to TRBJ2-7; D is uncertain. Trimming left V 4 bases short and J 7 bases short, with 8 bases between. CDR3 length equals 11 residues. The germline CDR1 and CDR2 sequences are SGHTA and FQGNSA.

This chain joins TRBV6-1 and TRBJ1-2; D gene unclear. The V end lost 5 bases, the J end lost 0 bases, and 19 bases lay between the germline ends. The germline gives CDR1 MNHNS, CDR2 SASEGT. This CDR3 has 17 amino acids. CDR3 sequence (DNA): TGTGCCAGCAGTCCCCTGCCCCGACGGAATTCTAACTATGGCTACACCTTC. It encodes CASSPLPRRNSNYGYTF.

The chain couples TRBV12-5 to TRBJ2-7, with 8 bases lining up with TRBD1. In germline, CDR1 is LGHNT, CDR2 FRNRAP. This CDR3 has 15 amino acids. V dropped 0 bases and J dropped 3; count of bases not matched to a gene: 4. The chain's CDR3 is CASGLVWTGNYEQYF. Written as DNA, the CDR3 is TGTGCTAGTGGTTTGGTCTGGACAGGGAACTACGAGCAGTACTTC.

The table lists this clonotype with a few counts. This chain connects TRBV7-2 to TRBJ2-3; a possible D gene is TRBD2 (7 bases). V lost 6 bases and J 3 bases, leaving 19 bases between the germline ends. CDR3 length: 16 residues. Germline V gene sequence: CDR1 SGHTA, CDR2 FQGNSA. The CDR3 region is CASRVGGGGLTDTQYF. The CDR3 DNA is TGTGCCAGCAGGGTAGGGGGGGGGGGTTTAACAGATACGCAGTATTTT. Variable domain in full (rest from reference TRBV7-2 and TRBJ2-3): GAGVSQSPSNKVTEKGKDVELRCDPISGHTALYWYRQSLGQGLEFLIYFQGNSAPDKSGLPSDRFSAERTGGSVSTLTIQRTQQEDSAVYLCASRVGGGGLTDTQYFGPGTRLTVL.